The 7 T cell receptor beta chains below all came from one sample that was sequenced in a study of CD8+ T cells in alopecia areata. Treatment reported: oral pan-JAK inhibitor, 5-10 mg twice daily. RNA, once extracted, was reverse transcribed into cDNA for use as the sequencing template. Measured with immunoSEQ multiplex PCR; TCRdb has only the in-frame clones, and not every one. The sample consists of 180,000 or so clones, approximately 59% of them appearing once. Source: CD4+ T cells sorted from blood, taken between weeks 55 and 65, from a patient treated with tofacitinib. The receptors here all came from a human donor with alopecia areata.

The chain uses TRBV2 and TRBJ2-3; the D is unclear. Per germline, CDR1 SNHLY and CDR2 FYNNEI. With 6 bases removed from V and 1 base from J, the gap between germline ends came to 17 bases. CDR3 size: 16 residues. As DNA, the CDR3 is TGTGCCAGCAGCCGAGATTCGATTTCGGGCACAGATACGCAGTATTTT. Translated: CASSRDSISGTDTQYF. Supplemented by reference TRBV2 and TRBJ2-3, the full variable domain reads EPEVTQTPSHQVTQMGQEVILRCVPISNHLYFYWYRQILGQKVEFLVSFYNNEISEKSEIFDDQFSVERPDGSNFTLKIRSTKLEDSAMYFCASSRDSISGTDTQYFGPGTRLTVL.

The CDR3 sequence: CASSERTGSAIEAFF. The CDR3 DNA is TGTGCCAGCAGTGAGCGGACAGGGTCGGCTATAGAAGCTTTCTTT. V gene TRBV6-1 combines with J gene TRBJ1-1; 8 positions agree with TRBD1. The V segment lost 3 bases and the J segment 8 bases; nucleotides outside the gene matches: 11. The V gene's germline CDR1 is MNHNS and CDR2 SASEGT. The CDR3 runs to 15 residues.

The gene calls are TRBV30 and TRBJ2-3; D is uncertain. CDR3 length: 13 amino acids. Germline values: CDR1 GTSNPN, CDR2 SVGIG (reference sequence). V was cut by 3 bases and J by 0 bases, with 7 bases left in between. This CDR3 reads CAWRTMSTDTQYF. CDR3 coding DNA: TGTGCCTGGAGGACGATGAGCACAGATACGCAGTATTTT.

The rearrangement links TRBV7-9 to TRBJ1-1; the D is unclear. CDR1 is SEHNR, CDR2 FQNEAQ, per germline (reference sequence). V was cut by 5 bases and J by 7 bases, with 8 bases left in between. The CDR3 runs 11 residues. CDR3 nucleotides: TGTGCCAGCAGCGCAAGGATTGAAGCTTTCTTT. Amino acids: CASSARIEAFF.

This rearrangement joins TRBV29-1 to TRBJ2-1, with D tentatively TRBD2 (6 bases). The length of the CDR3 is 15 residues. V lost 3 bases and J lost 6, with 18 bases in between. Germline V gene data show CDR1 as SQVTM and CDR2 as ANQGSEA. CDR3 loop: CSVDMGRDPFNEQFF. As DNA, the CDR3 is TGCAGCGTTGATATGGGGCGGGATCCATTCAATGAGCAGTTCTTC.

The CDR3 sequence is CASRPDDIQYF. As DNA, the CDR3 is TGTGCCAGCAGACCCGACGACATTCAGTACTTC. The genes are TRBV5-6 and TRBJ2-4; D not resolved. The CDR3 is 11 amino acids. Trimming pared 5 bases from V and 8 bases from J, leaving 8 bases between. Germline V CDR1 and CDR2: SGHDT, YYEEEE. Together with reference TRBV5-6 and TRBJ2-4, the CDR3 gives the full variable domain: DAGVTQSPTHLIKTRGQQVTLRCSPKSGHDTVSWYQQALGQGPQFIFQYYEEEERQRGNFPDRFSGHQFPNYSSELNVNALLLGDSALYLCASRPDDIQYFGAGTRLSVL.

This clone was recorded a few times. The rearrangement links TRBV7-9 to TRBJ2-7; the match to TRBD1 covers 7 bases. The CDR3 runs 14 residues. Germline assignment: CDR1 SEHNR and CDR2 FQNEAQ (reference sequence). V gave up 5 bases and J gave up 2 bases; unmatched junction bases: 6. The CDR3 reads CASSPGTATYEQYF. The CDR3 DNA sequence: TGTGCCAGCAGCCCAGGGACAGCAACCTACGAGCAGTACTTC.